Listed below are T cell receptor beta chains from one sample, sequenced in a study of metastatic and nonmetastatic thyroid tumors. Via MiXCR, TCRdb re-called the PCR reads. This table has roughly 6,900 clones, around 30% appearing once. Sequencing was performed on tumor tissue. These receptors all stem from a female donor with papillary thyroid cancer or a benign thyroid nodule (not recorded which). Some clones in this sample may be carry-over from other donors' samples. The CDR3 runs from the conserved cysteine through the conserved F or W. The D gene is left open where the match is weak. Not every row has a clone size; where given, it reads once, few, many or a size class.

clone_size j_call d_call v_call cdr3_aa cdr3_nt
NA TRBJ2-1 TRBD2 TRBV27 CASSAGGRLYNEQFF TGTGCCAGCAGTGCGGGCGGGAGACTCTACAATGAGCAGTTCTTC
few TRBJ1-1 NA TRBV28 CASSFPGTNTEAFF TGTGCCAGCAGTTTCCCTGGGACGAACACTGAAGCTTTCTTT
NA TRBJ2-2 NA TRBV11-3 CASSLFTGKVGELFF TGTGCCAGCAGCTTGTTTACAGGGAAGGTAGGGGAGCTGTTTTTT
NA TRBJ2-7 NA TRBV9 CASGRGYEQYF TGTGCCAGCGGTCGGGGGTACGAGCAGTACTTC
NA TRBJ1-5 NA TRBV5-1 CASSEGGGNQPQHF TGCGCCAGCAGCGAGGGGGGTGGCAATCAGCCCCAGCATTTT
NA TRBJ2-3 TRBD2 TRBV6-1 CASSELAGGPDTQYF TGTGCCAGCAGTGAACTAGCGGGAGGGCCAGATACGCAGTATTTT
NA TRBJ2-7 TRBD2 TRBV5-4 CASSPAGASSYEQYF TGTGCCAGCAGCCCAGCGGGGGCTAGCTCCTACGAGCAGTACTTC
NA TRBJ1-4 NA TRBV6-1 CASRLDEGTEKLFF TGTGCCAGCAGACTAGATGAGGGGACGGAGAAACTGTTTTTT
NA TRBJ2-1 TRBD2 TRBV6-5 CASSRTSGGDWGEQFF TGTGCCAGCAGCCGCACGAGCGGGGGGGATTGGGGTGAGCAGTTCTTC
NA TRBJ1-2 TRBD1 TRBV11-1 CASSPQGVNYGYTF TGTGCCAGCAGCCCCCAGGGGGTCAACTATGGCTACACCTTC
few TRBJ2-6 TRBD1 TRBV6-1 CASSETGSGANVLTF TGTGCCAGCAGTGAGACAGGGAGTGGGGCCAACGTCCTGACTTTC
NA TRBJ1-2 NA TRBV3-1 CASSHGGGYTF TGTGCCAGCAGCCACGGGGGAGGCTACACCTTC
once TRBJ2-7 TRBD1 TRBV6-2/TRBV6-3 CASSLYASSGTGQGVFWQYF TGTGCCAGCAGTCTCTATGCAAGCTCGGGGACGGGACAGGGGGTATTCTGGCAGTACTTC
few TRBJ1-3 NA TRBV12-3/TRBV12-4 CASSLTNSGDTIYF TGTGCCAGCAGTTTAACAAACTCTGGAGACACCATATATTTT
many TRBJ2-7 NA TRBV19 CASSRDSNPYEQYF TGTGCCAGTAGCCGGGACTCCAACCCCTACGAGCAGTACTTC